This record looks at one T cell receptor beta chain sequence and its context. The sample is drawn from a study of blood T cell repertoires in COVID-19. At the level of the study: From the United States, Italy and Spain came samples of acute and convalescent COVID-19. Sources were T cells, B-cell-depleted T cells, or PBMCs; the material itself was cDNA or gDNA.

This CDR3 comprises 16 residues. Trimming at V came to 5 bases and at J to 6 bases, leaving 10 bases not matched to a gene. Looked up from germline, CDR1 is SGHRS and CDR2 is YFSETQ. Some clones are missing from TCRdb's copy, which holds only in-frame ones; the method was immunoSEQ multiplex PCR. Of approximately 47,000 clones in the sample, approximately 89% were seen once. This TCR was sampled from a human donor with active COVID-19. The donor label of this sample is uncertain. The chain uses TRBV5-1 and TRBJ2-3; 12 bases are shared with TRBD2. Sequenced input: peripheral blood. The CDR3 reads CASSLSTSGSKDTQYF. CDR3 nucleotide sequence: TGCGCCAGCAGTTTATCGACTAGCGGGAGCAAGGATACGCAGTATTTT.